This paragraph covers one T cell receptor beta chain sequence. A multiplex PCR was run with 60 Vbeta primers and 13 Jbeta primers. Sequencing was performed with immunoSEQ multiplex PCR; in TCRdb, only in-frame clones are kept and a portion is missing. The sample records 180,000 or so clones, 76% being singletons. Germline CDR1 and CDR2: SEHNR and FQNEAQ (reference sequence). V was trimmed by 4 bases and J by 2 bases, leaving 8 bases between them. The CDR3 consists of 13 residues. The sample comes from a study of cytomegalovirus exposure and HLA in healthy donors. Sequencing was carried out using PBMCs. This sequence originates from a female donor in good health and CMV-seronegative. The chain combines TRBV7-9 with TRBJ1-1; no definite D call. The CDR3 DNA reads as TGTGCCAGCAGCTCCCCATCCAACACTGAAGCTTTCTTT. It is translated as CASSSPSNTEAFF.